These T cell receptor beta chains were read from a single sample in a study of T cell repertoires in cytomegalovirus infection. TCRdb recomputed calls from the reads with MiXCR, one row per CDR3 protein. The sample has some 270,000 distinct CDR3 sequences; over 15% are singletons. Input material: CD8+ T cells from PBMCs. The source is a human donor in good health (CMV status not recorded). Some clones in this sample may be carry-over from other donors' samples. Each CDR3 is given with its conserved first and last residue. Each record gives: J gene, D gene, clone size, V gene, CDR3 protein, CDR3 DNA. A D gene is named only where the DNA matches it firmly. A row's size may be missing; if present it is once, few, many or a size class.

>TRBJ2-7|NA|many|TRBV4-3
CASSQDRTYEQYF
TGCGCCAGCAGTCAAGACAGAACCTACGAGCAGTACTTC
>TRBJ2-1|NA|many|TRBV4-1
CASSQDRGDSAEQFF
TGCGCCAGCAGCCAAGATAGGGGGGACAGCGCTGAGCAGTTCTTC
>TRBJ1-2|NA|few|TRBV4-1
CASSQEGVLYGYTF
TGCGCCAGCAGCCAAGAGGGGGTTCTTTATGGCTACACCTTC
>TRBJ2-1|TRBD2|few|TRBV28
CASSLYNLPSGGGVYNEQFF
TGTGCCAGCAGTTTGTACAATCTCCCTAGCGGGGGGGGGGTATACAATGAGCAGTTCTTC
>TRBJ1-1|NA|many|TRBV7-6
CASSLAWGGNTEAFF
TGTGCCAGCAGCTTAGCATGGGGGGGGAACACTGAAGCTTTCTTT
>TRBJ1-1|NA|NA|TRBV28
CASSIWQGVNTEAFF
TGTGCCAGCAGCATTTGGCAGGGAGTGAACACTGAAGCTTTCTTT
>TRBJ2-7|TRBD2|few|TRBV7-9
CASSFSGAVDEQYF
TGTGCCAGCAGCTTTAGCGGGGCGGTGGACGAGCAGTACTTC
>TRBJ2-7|NA|NA|TRBV7-9
CASSLAIYEQYF
TGTGCCAGCAGCTTAGCTATCTACGAGCAGTACTTC
>TRBJ1-5|NA|few|TRBV6-2/TRBV6-3
CASSYGVGARQPQHF
TGTGCCAGCAGTTACGGAGTAGGGGCAAGGCAGCCCCAGCATTTT
>TRBJ2-7|NA|few|TRBV10-3
CAISYRASYEQYF
TGTGCCATCAGTTACAGGGCCTCCTACGAGCAGTACTTC
>TRBJ1-2|TRBD1|NA|TRBV19
CASSISTGEGYTF
TGTGCCAGTAGTATCTCTACAGGGGAGGGCTACACCTTC
>TRBJ2-7|NA|many|TRBV7-9
CASSRGRYEQYF
TGTGCCAGCAGCCGCGGTCGCTACGAGCAGTACTTC
>TRBJ1-1|TRBD1|many|TRBV27
CASSFGQAGAAFF
TGTGCCAGCAGCTTCGGACAGGCCGGGGCGGCTTTCTTT
>TRBJ2-1|NA|NA|TRBV4-1
CASSQEGGSSNEQFF
TGCGCCAGCAGCCAAGAAGGGGGGTCCAGCAATGAGCAGTTCTTC
>TRBJ2-7|NA|NA|TRBV5-6
CASSLERNYEQYF
TGTGCCAGCAGCTTGGAAAGGAACTACGAGCAGTACTTC
>TRBJ2-2|NA|many|TRBV7-2
CASSRGRTDNTGELFF
TGTGCCAGCAGCCGCGGACGGACTGATAACACCGGGGAGCTGTTTTTT
>TRBJ1-1|NA|NA|TRBV5-6
CASSLRYGDGITEAFF
TGTGCCAGCAGCTTGCGGTACGGGGATGGAATCACTGAAGCTTTCTTT
>TRBJ2-5|TRBD1|NA|TRBV6-8
CASTVLTGTGEETQYF
TGTGCCAGCACCGTTCTGACCGGGACAGGGGAAGAGACCCAGTACTTC
>TRBJ2-1|TRBD1|few|TRBV6-6
CASSPGQHNEQFF
TGTGCCAGCAGTCCGGGACAGCACAATGAGCAGTTCTTC
>TRBJ2-7|NA|NA|TRBV19
CASSIDYRLPSEQYF
TGTGCCAGTAGTATAGATTACAGGCTTCCATCCGAGCAGTACTTC
>TRBJ1-1|NA|few|TRBV6-2/TRBV6-3
CASSRTEIIEAFF
TGTGCCAGCAGCCGTACCGAGATAATTGAAGCTTTCTTT
>TRBJ2-7|TRBD1|many|TRBV7-6
CASSLVRDRVEEQYF
TGTGCCAGCAGCTTAGTCCGGGACAGGGTTGAGGAGCAGTACTTC
>TRBJ2-3|NA|many|TRBV7-8
CASSFRGRTTDTQYF
TGTGCCAGCAGCTTCAGGGGACGGACCACAGATACGCAGTATTTT
>TRBJ2-6|NA|NA|TRBV2
CASTIQVPSGANVLTF
TGTGCCAGCACTATACAGGTTCCCTCTGGGGCCAACGTCCTGACTTTC
>TRBJ2-7|TRBD1|NA|TRBV9
CASSPGQGAHEQYF
TGTGCCAGCAGCCCCGGACAGGGGGCCCACGAGCAGTACTTC
>TRBJ1-1|NA|large|TRBV7-6
CASSLAQGMNTEAFF
TGTGCCAGCAGCTTAGCACAGGGAATGAACACTGAAGCTTTCTTT
>TRBJ1-4|NA|many|TRBV7-6
CASSSLSGLKSNEKLFF
TGTGCCAGCAGCTCCCTATCCGGACTGAAGTCTAATGAAAAACTGTTTTTT
>TRBJ1-1|NA|few|TRBV7-9
CASSYPSPLTGTPREDTEAFF
TGTGCCAGCAGCTACCCTTCCCCGTTAACAGGGACCCCAAGGGAGGACACTGAAGCTTTCTTT
>TRBJ1-5|NA|NA|TRBV6-2/TRBV6-3
CASSYSASWDQPQHF
TGTGCCAGCAGTTACTCAGCCAGCTGGGATCAGCCCCAGCATTTT
>TRBJ1-4|NA|few|TRBV5-1
CASSFGGTNEKLFF
TGCGCCAGCAGCTTCGGGGGAACTAATGAAAAACTGTTTTTT
>TRBJ2-3|NA|many|TRBV7-8
CASSLARGLATDTQYF
TGTGCCAGCAGCTTAGCGCGGGGACTGGCTACAGATACGCAGTATTTT
>TRBJ1-5|NA|many|TRBV5-5
CASSLGDGGKSNQPQHF
TGTGCCAGCAGCTTGGGTGATGGGGGGAAGAGCAATCAGCCCCAGCATTTT
>TRBJ2-6|NA|NA|TRBV5-5
CASSISWVGGANVLTF
TGTGCCAGCAGCATATCATGGGTGGGTGGGGCCAACGTCCTGACTTTC
>TRBJ2-3|TRBD2|NA|TRBV6-6
CAAAALAGGWSHGTQYF
TGTGCCGCAGCCGCCCTAGCGGGGGGATGGAGTCACGGTACGCAGTATTTT
>TRBJ1-6|NA|many|TRBV7-5
CISVPEALGQNNSPLHF
NA
>TRBJ2-1|NA|NA|TRBV6-2/TRBV6-3
CAISLVGGAPVGQFF
TGTGCCATCAGTCTGGTAGGGGGGGCCCCCGTAGGGCAGTTCTTC
>TRBJ1-3|NA|NA|TRBV5-1
CASSLGGELGNTIYF
TGCGCCAGCAGCTTGGGAGGGGAACTTGGAAACACCATATATTTT
>TRBJ2-7|NA|few|TRBV29-1
CSALGSGVEQYF
TGCAGCGCCTTGGGGAGTGGTGTTGAGCAGTACTTC
>TRBJ2-7|TRBD1|few|TRBV28
CASTIWAGGSYEQYF
TGTGCCAGCACTATTTGGGCAGGGGGTTCCTACGAGCAGTACTTC
>TRBJ1-5|NA|many|TRBV6-6
CASSYGAHQPQHF
TGTGCCAGCAGTTACGGGGCGCATCAGCCCCAGCATTTT
>TRBJ1-1|TRBD1|many|TRBV5-5
CASSVGQGLNTEAFF
TGTGCCAGCAGCGTAGGACAGGGGCTGAACACTGAAGCTTTCTTT
>TRBJ1-4|NA|many|TRBV7-9
CASSLAQGIVAEKLFF
TGTGCCAGCAGCTTAGCGCAAGGCATCGTGGCTGAAAAACTGTTTTTT
>TRBJ1-1|NA|many|TRBV14
CASSQSSSAGSWGVYMNTEAFF
TGTGCCAGCAGCCAATCCTCTTCAGCCGGGTCTTGGGGGGTTTATATGAACACTGAAGCTTTCTTT
>TRBJ2-1|TRBD2|NA|TRBV10-3
CAISPLDGGLYEQFF
TGTGCCATCAGCCCTCTGGACGGGGGGTTATATGAGCAGTTCTTC
>TRBJ2-2|NA|NA|TRBV2
CASRRWGGELFF
TGTGCCAGCCGGAGGTGGGGCGGGGAGCTGTTTTTT
>TRBJ1-2|NA|NA|TRBV20-1
CSAGLDGYTF
TGCAGTGCTGGGCTGGATGGCTACACCTTC
>TRBJ2-3|NA|NA|TRBV4-3
CASSQDTRQTGPTDTQYF
TGCGCCAGCAGCCAAGATACTAGGCAGACGGGGCCCACAGATACGCAGTATTTT